One sample yielded the 8 T cell receptor beta chains listed below, sequenced in a study of shared clonotypes between healthy human individuals. Positive CCR7 selection of CD45RO-negative cells yielded the naive CD8 cells, and terminally differentiated effector memory CD45RA+ cells were excluded. Assay: immunoSEQ multiplex PCR; the TCRdb copy retains only in-frame clones and omits some. The sample yields some 2.1 million clones, around 95% seen once. The specimen sequenced was naive CD8+ T cells from PBMCs. These receptors originate from a man aged 18-30 years in good health. Some clones in this sample may be carry-over from other donors' samples.

As concerns this clone: Other DNA sequences in this sample translate to the same CDR3. CDR3 coding DNA: TGTGCCATCAGTGACAGGGGACCCTACGAGCAGTACTTC. This encodes CAISDRGPYEQYF. The chain is built from TRBV10-3 and TRBJ2-7, with D perhaps TRBD1 (6 bases). V was trimmed by 3 bases and J by 2 bases, leaving 8 bases between them. This CDR3 has 13 amino acids. Germline values: CDR1 ENHRY, CDR2 SYGVKD.

The gene calls are TRBV28 and TRBJ2-7; D is perhaps TRBD2 (6 bases). The CDR3 runs 14 residues. Looked up from germline, CDR1 is MDHEN and CDR2 is SYDVKM. V lost 8 bases and J lost 7, with 21 bases in between. In DNA form, the CDR3 reads TGTGCCAGCCGGGAGAGGGGATCGGCCTGGGAGCAGTACTTC. Its translation: CASRERGSAWEQYF.

The gene calls are TRBV28 and TRBJ1-2; D may be TRBD1 (6 bases). V was cut by 7 bases and J by 3 bases, with 18 bases left in between. There are 15 residues in the CDR3. The germline V gene encodes CDR1 MDHEN and CDR2 SYDVKM. The CDR3 coding sequence is TGTGCCAGCAATCCCCGGACAGACACCGACTATGGCTACACCTTC. Translated: CASNPRTDTDYGYTF.

The chain joins TRBV5-4 to TRBJ2-1, with 9 bases matching TRBD1. Germline loops: CDR1 SGHNT, CDR2 YYREEE (reference sequence). The CDR3 consists of 15 residues. The ends lost 4 bases at V and 2 bases at J; junction bases unmatched: 4. CDR3 residues: CASSLDRGTYNEQFF. For the CDR3, the DNA is TGTGCCAGCAGCCTCGACAGGGGGACCTACAATGAGCAGTTCTTC.

The genes are TRBV27 and TRBJ2-7; TRBD1 matches at 7 bases. CDR1 MNHEY and CDR2 SMNVEV come from the germline V gene (reference sequence). This CDR3 contains 16 residues. The J segment lost 3 bases and the V segment lost 0 bases, leaving 8 bases of the junction unmatched. CDR3 loop: CASSLSVGDSNYEQYF. The CDR3 nucleotides are TGTGCCAGCAGTTTATCGGTAGGGGACAGTAACTACGAGCAGTACTTC.

The chain carries TRBV29-1 and TRBJ2-3; D call uncertain. The CDR3 contains 15 residues. The germline V gene has CDR1 SQVTM and CDR2 ANQGSEA. With 0 bases removed from V and 4 bases from J, the gap between germline ends came to 14 bases. The CDR3, as DNA: TGCAGCGTTGAAGACCCCCCCGGTCGCGCAGATACGCAGTATTTT. Translated, it gives CSVEDPPGRADTQYF.

CDR3 residues: CASSEFGPLRNTEAFF. Written as DNA, the CDR3 is TGTGCCAGCAGTGAATTCGGCCCCTTGAGGAACACTGAAGCTTTCTTT. V and J are TRBV25-1 and TRBJ1-1, with unresolved D. Trimming removed 1 base from V and 1 base from J, with 13 bases in between. From germline, CDR1 is MGHDK and CDR2 SYGVNS. This CDR3 region has 16 residues.

The V call is TRBV7-3, the J call TRBJ2-1, with 11 bases that match TRBD2. CDR3 length: 14 residues. J was trimmed by 5 bases and V by 5 bases; bases with no gene match: 2. Germline V gene data show CDR1 as SGHTA and CDR2 as FQGTGA. The CDR3: CASSALAGDNEQFF. In DNA, the CDR3 is TGTGCCAGCAGCGCACTAGCGGGAGACAATGAGCAGTTCTTC. Together with reference TRBV7-3 and TRBJ2-1, the CDR3 gives the full variable domain: GAGVSQTPSNKVTEKGKYVELRCDPISGHTALYWYRQSLGQGPEFLIYFQGTGAADDSGLPNDRFFAVRPEGSVSTLKIQRTERGDSAVYLCASSALAGDNEQFFGPGTRLTVL.